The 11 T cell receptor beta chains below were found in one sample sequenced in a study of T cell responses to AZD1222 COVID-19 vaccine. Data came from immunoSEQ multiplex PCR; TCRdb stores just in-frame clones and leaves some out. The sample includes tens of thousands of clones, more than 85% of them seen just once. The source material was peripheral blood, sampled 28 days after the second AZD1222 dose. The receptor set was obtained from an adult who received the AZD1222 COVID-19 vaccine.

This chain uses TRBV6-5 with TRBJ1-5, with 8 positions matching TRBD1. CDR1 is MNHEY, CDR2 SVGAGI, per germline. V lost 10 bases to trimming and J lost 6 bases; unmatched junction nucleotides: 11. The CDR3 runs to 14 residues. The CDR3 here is CATRGGDRIQPQHF. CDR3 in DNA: TGTGCCACCAGAGGAGGGGACAGGATTCAGCCCCAGCATTTT.

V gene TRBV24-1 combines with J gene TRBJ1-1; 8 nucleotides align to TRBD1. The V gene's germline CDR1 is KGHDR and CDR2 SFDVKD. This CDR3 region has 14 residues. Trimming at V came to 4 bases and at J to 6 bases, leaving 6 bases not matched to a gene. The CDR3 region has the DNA TGTGCCACCAGTGACCAACAGACAGGGGCTGAAGCTTTCTTT. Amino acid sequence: CATSDQQTGAEAFF.

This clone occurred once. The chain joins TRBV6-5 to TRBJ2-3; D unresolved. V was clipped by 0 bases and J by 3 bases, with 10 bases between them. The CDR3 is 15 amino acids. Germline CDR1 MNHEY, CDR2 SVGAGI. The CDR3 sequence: CASSYSMELTDTQYF. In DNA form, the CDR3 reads TGTGCCAGCAGTTACTCGATGGAACTGACAGATACGCAGTATTTT.

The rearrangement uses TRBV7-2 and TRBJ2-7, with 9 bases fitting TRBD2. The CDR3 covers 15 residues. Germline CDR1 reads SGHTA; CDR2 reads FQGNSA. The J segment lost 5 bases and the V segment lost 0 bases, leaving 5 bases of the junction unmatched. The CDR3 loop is CASSLATSGHHEQYF. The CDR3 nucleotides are TGTGCCAGCAGCTTAGCGACTAGCGGCCATCACGAGCAGTACTTC. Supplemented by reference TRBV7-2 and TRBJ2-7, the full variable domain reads GAGVSQSPSNKVTEKGKDVELRCDPISGHTALYWYRQSLGQGLEFLIYFQGNSAPDKSGLPSDRFSAERTGGSVSTLTIQRTQQEDSAVYLCASSLATSGHHEQYFGPGTRLTVT.

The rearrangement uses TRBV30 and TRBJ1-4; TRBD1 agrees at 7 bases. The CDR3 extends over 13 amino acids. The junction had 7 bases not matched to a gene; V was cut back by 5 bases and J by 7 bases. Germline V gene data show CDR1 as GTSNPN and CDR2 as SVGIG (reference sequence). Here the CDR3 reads CAWGGGAGEKLFF. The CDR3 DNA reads TGTGCCTGGGGAGGGGGCGCGGGTGAAAAACTGTTTTTT. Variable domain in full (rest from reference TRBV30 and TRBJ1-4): SQTIHQWPATLVQPVGSPLSLECTVEGTSNPNLYWYRQAAGRGLQLLFYSVGIGQISSEVPQNLSASRPQDRQFILSSKKLLLSDSGFYLCAWGGGAGEKLFFGSGTQLSVL.

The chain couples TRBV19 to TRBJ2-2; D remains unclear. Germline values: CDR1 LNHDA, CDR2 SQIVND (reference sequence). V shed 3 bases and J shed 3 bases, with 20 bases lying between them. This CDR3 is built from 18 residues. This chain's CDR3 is CASSMVGGYRADTGELFF. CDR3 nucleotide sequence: TGTGCCAGTAGTATGGTCGGTGGGTATCGGGCAGACACCGGGGAGCTGTTTTTT.

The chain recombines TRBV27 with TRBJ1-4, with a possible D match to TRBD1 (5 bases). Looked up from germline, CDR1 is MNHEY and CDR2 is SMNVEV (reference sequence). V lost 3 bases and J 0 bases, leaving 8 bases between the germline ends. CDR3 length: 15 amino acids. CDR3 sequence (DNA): TGTGCCAGCAGTTTCTGGGGGGCAACTAATGAAAAACTGTTTTTT. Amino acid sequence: CASSFWGATNEKLFF.

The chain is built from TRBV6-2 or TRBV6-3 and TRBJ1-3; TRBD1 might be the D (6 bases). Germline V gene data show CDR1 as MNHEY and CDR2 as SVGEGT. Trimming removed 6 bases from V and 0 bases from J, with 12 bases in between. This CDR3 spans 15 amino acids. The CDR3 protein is CASSAQGNSGNTIYF. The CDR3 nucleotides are TGTGCCAGCAGCGCGCAGGGGAACTCTGGAAACACCATATATTTT.

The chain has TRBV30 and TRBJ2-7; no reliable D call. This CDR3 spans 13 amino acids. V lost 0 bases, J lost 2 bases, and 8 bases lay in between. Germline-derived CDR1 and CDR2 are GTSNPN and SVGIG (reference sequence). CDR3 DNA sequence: TGTGCCTGGAGTGTACGGCCTGCCTACGAGCAGTACTTC. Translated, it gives CAWSVRPAYEQYF.

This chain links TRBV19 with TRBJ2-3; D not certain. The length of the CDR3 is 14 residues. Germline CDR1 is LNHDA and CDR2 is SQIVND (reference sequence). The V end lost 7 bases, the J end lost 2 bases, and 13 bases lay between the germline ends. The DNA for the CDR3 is TGTGCCAGTAAAAACCAACACTCCACAGATACGCAGTATTTT. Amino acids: CASKNQHSTDTQYF.

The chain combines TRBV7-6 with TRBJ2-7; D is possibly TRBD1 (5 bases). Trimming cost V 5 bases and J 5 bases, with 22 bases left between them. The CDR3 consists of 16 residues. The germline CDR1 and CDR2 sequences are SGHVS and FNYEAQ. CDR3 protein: CASSHPQGLPGNEQYF. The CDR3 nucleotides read TGTGCCAGCAGCCACCCCCAGGGTCTTCCAGGGAACGAGCAGTACTTC.